The rows below give T cell receptor beta chains drawn from one sample of a study of blood T cell repertoires in COVID-19. Produced via immunoSEQ multiplex PCR; TCRdb's table is partial and in-frame only. The sample lists over 70,000 clones; roughly 81% were seen once. Sample: peripheral blood. The receptors originated from a man between 60 and 70 years old with COVID-19, enrolled during active disease. CDR3s include the opening cysteine and the closing phenylalanine or tryptophan. The order of the fields is J gene, V gene, D gene, clone size, CDR3 protein, CDR3 DNA. The D gene is left open where the match is weak. Some rows have no size entry. The others give once, few or many, or a class for an expanded clone.

j_gene: TRBJ1-3
v_gene: TRBV2
d_gene: TRBD1
abundance: .
CDR3aa: CASIDRGAGNTIYF
CDR3nt: TGTGCCAGCATCGACAGGGGTGCGGGAAACACCATATATTTT

j_gene: TRBJ2-2
v_gene: TRBV2
d_gene: TRBD2
abundance: few
CDR3aa: CASSAQRGDSTGELFF
CDR3nt: TGTGCCAGCAGTGCTCAGCGGGGGGACAGCACCGGGGAGCTGTTTTTT

j_gene: TRBJ2-7
v_gene: TRBV12-3/TRBV12-4
d_gene: TRBD2
abundance: once
CDR3aa: CASRLAGAGEQYF
CDR3nt: TGTGCCAGCAGGCTAGCGGGGGCCGGCGAGCAGTACTTC

j_gene: TRBJ1-2
v_gene: TRBV3-1/TRBV3-2
d_gene: TRBD1
abundance: .
CDR3aa: CASSQADRDGGYTF
CDR3nt: TGTGCCAGCAGCCAAGCTGACAGGGACGGAGGCTACACCTTC

j_gene: TRBJ2-7
v_gene: TRBV13
d_gene: TRBD1
abundance: .
CDR3aa: CASSLNDRGGEQYF
CDR3nt: TGTGCCAGCAGCTTAAACGACAGGGGGGGCGAGCAGTACTTC

j_gene: TRBJ2-1
v_gene: TRBV5-3
d_gene: TRBD1
abundance: .
CDR3aa: CARSFWGQGAHNEQFF
CDR3nt: TGTGCCAGAAGCTTTTGGGGACAGGGGGCTCACAATGAGCAGTTCTTC

j_gene: TRBJ2-7
v_gene: TRBV10-3
d_gene: TRBD1
abundance: .
CDR3aa: CAINAGDSRSYEQYF
CDR3nt: TGTGCCATCAATGCAGGGGACAGCCGTTCCTACGAGCAGTACTTC

j_gene: TRBJ2-2
v_gene: TRBV7-2
d_gene: TRBD1
abundance: .
CDR3aa: CASSPQTGEIGELFF
CDR3nt: TGTGCCAGCAGCCCGCAGACAGGGGAGATCGGGGAGCTGTTTTTT

j_gene: TRBJ1-6
v_gene: TRBV10-3
d_gene: .
abundance: once
CDR3aa: CAIRFAGEDSPLHF
CDR3nt: TGTGCCATCCGATTCGCCGGGGAGGATTCACCCCTCCACTTT

j_gene: TRBJ2-1
v_gene: TRBV24-1
d_gene: TRBD2
abundance: once
CDR3aa: CATSDNSGGDNEQFF
CDR3nt: TGTGCCACCAGTGATAATAGCGGGGGGGACAATGAGCAGTTCTTC